The entry that follows covers one TCR beta chain sequence. It has no known antigen specificity. It has no much larger one-base neighbor in the sample; base qualities were not kept. Preparation of the library involved the immunoSEQ multiplex PCR assay. For the multiplex PCR, a mixture combining 60 forward primers for TCR Vbeta segments and 13 reverse primers for TCR Jbeta segments was used. The CDR3 region of rearranged TCR beta genes was amplified from genomic DNA with a multiplex PCR assay. On the Illumina HiSeq System, the amplified TCR beta libraries were sequenced as 87-base-pair reads. In the paper's pipeline: A later analysis tallied about 77 million unique TCR beta chains across the 600 to 700 repertoires, and about 10 million of those chains were shared by two or more donors. A nearest-neighbor algorithm error-corrected the raw reads and collapsed the reads into unique sequences, merging closely related sequences to remove PCR and sequencing errors. To assign V, D and J gene segments, CDR3 sequences were aligned to IMGT reference sequences. Each retained sequence needed at least a six-nucleotide match to both a V gene segment and a J gene segment. A rearrangement was called productive if the CDR3 had no stop codons and remained in frame with V and J, and every other rearrangement was called non-productive. CDR3 was defined by IMGT convention, running from the second conserved V-encoded cysteine to the conserved J-encoded phenylalanine. The earlier analysis of fewer than 700 of the donors excluded sequences that lacked an unambiguous match to a single V gene segment. An earlier analysis of several hundred of the donors classified V segments as functional when productive rearrangements were above 56.7% and as segregating when the standard deviation between donors was above 5%. A statistical classification framework was developed to diagnose cytomegalovirus status using the catalog of TCR beta chain sequences. In a later analysis, TCR nucleotide sequences were compared against IMGT/GENE-DB human TR gene sequences so that V and J genes could be assigned. In a later analysis, CDR3 sequences and most-parsimonious VDJ recombination scenarios were assigned using the TCRdist pipeline. A later analysis defined each TCR beta chain by its CDR3 amino acid sequence plus V-gene family, and excluded reads lacking a unique V-gene family. A later analysis removed 550 to 650 highly shared, low-generation-probability nucleotide sequences to deal with suspected cross-contamination and a sequencing artifact. A later analysis calculated a clonal expansion index for each public chain from normalized within-repertoire ranks of inferred template counts. In a later analysis, generation probabilities were computed with a VDJ recombination model fitted to out-of-frame rearrangements, and the resulting probabilities were checked against IGoR. In a later analysis, TCR-TCR, TCR-HLA and TCR-CMV co-occurrence was scored with hypergeometric tests, and a repertoire-size bias correction was applied to TCR pairs. In a later analysis, false discovery rates were estimated by permuting HLA or CMV assignments 20 times. In a later analysis, co-occurring TCRs were grouped with DBSCAN, and TCRdist sequence similarity was added when clustering was performed within HLA-allele-positive subsets. Repertoires with fewer than 30,000 or more than 120,000 public chains were left out of co-occurrence clustering, as were five repertoires with anomalous nucleotide sharing. Imported from immuneACCESS, the table was reduced by TCRdb to in-frame sequences with V and J called. These copies leave out some clones; in studies compared against another copy, an unresolved V gene accounts for under half, and the cause of the remainder is not known. D and trimming were read from the DNA, whereas the V and J calls and clone size are those reported in that table. Within this sample are more than 120,000 clones, with about 84% of them counted one time only. Jointly, the top ten make up roughly 6.2% of the sample.

The sample comes from a study of cytomegalovirus exposure and HLA in healthy donors (dated by TCRdb to about 2017). Background for the entire study: In an earlier analysis of some 610 of the donors, 276 Gb of sequence data and 100 million or so unique TCR beta sequences from approximately 180 million T cells were reported. Roughly 300 gigabases of sequencing data and 70 million to 100 million unique TCR sequences were included in an early release covering roughly 600 HLA-typed donors. Of the 398 genotyped donors, 81% were placed in the genetic ancestry cluster associated with self-reported Caucasian donors. The study aimed to test whether cataloging public T cell receptors could reveal signatures of past pathogen exposure. The study profiled the T cell repertoires of more than 500 subjects by immunosequencing and related them to cytomegalovirus serostatus. Besides the first cohort of roughly 640 subjects, a separate validation cohort made up of 90 to 150 different subjects was used. High-throughput TCR immunosequencing, statistical association of individual TCRs with disease status, and machine learning were combined to predict cytomegalovirus infection status. A later analysis re-analyzed previously published TCR beta repertoires from approximately 700 donors and added high-resolution HLA genotyping to study TCR occurrence patterns. Rather than using new phenotypic data, the later analysis identified candidate immune exposures from TCR beta sequences and from how often those sequences occurred across donors. In an earlier analysis of around 540 of the donors, high-throughput TCR beta sequencing was used to judge whether each TCR beta V gene segment behaved as functional or pseudogenic. Donor age, sex, ethnicity and CMV serostatus were compiled together with the repertoire data. A later genetic analysis took genome-wide SNP genotypes for 398 of the 666 donors and used that subset as a discovery cohort. All discovery cohort repertoires had been generated using a single sequencing platform. HLA typing covered class I and class II loci at four-digit resolution. Typing coverage differed by locus: A, B, C, DRB1 and DQB1 were typed in about 620-630 donors, DQA1 in 500 to 550, DPA1 in approximately 600, and DPB1 in 400 to 490. Four to six DR-DQ haplotypes were handled as single units for association and clustering, since linkage in the cohort was strong. Among some 400 genotyped donors of the cohort, an average of approximately 240,000 unique TCR beta nucleotide sequences were sequenced per donor, roughly 20% of them non-productive.

Overall results and qualifications from the work: Because the 87-base-pair reads could not distinguish some IMGT-functional V segments, including TRBV6-2 and TRBV6-3, those segments were excluded. Immune exposure information for the cohort was limited to CMV serostatus. The study listed around 160 TCR beta chains as associated with cytomegalovirus. In a later analysis, several top co-occurrence clusters were reported to appear linked to parvovirus B19, influenza, CMV and Epstein-Barr virus. Cytomegalovirus status was reported to be diagnosed by the classifier with high specificity and sensitivity in both the original and validation cohorts. A few of the identified cytomegalovirus-associated TCR beta chains were confirmed in vitro to be specific for cytomegalovirus antigens. At a false discovery rate of 0.05, a later analysis linked 16,951 TCR beta sequences to specific HLA alleles. In a later analysis, most CMV-associated TCR beta chains were found to appear HLA-restricted, with HLA associations seemingly driven largely by CMV exposure. A further reported finding was that TCR beta sequences accurately predicted the HLA-A and HLA-B alleles for most subjects in the first cohort. It was suggested by the authors that the approach could potentially be generalized to other disease states and immunological phenotypes. In a later analysis, HLA-associated TCR beta chains showed more clonal expansion and lower generation probabilities than non-associated chains that were equally common. A later genetic analysis reported fewer N-insertions in productive TCRs among donors in an Asian-associated ancestry cluster than the approximately 670-donor mean. Correlated functional status among segregating V segments might be attributable to linkage disequilibrium, but an unknown experimental factor could not be ruled out. Because HLA typing was unavailable for some donors at each locus, only the typed subset was used in association tests. In an earlier analysis of approximately 590 of the donors, most TCR beta V segments appeared in productive rearrangements about 87% or about 30% of the time, broadly matching IMGT annotations. Most TCR sequences were seen in very few donors, while some public TCRs were found in many individuals. In a later genetic analysis, a missense DCLRE1C variant was associated with V-gene and J-gene trimming of TCR beta chains, and the association was replicated in an independent cohort. When HLA alleles, especially DR and DQ, strongly co-occurred, attributing TCR associations to individual alleles was difficult. In this cohort, only TCR beta chains were sequenced, and detectable features were limited by the absence of alpha or paired-chain data. According to a later analysis, TCR association rates differed among HLA loci, with DRB1 alleles showing the most associated TCRs and HLA-C alleles showing the fewest. Sequencing depth was assumed to be roughly uniform across donors in the presence/absence analyses, though that assumption may not hold. A cluster of highly shared sequence variants was judged likely to represent a technical artifact of the sequencing pipeline. About 17 rarely observed V segments, including chromosome 9 orphons, were excluded from the earlier analysis of just under 600 of the donors because counts were too low.

The cohort consisted of 600 or so healthy bone marrow donors. All cohort members were sampled while nominally healthy, although unrecorded immune exposures were likely present. The donor tested CMV seropositive and was one of the 289 seropositive cohort members. Every donor gave a peripheral blood sample, and the peripheral blood mononuclear cells from that sample were used for TCR beta sequencing. Genomic DNA was extracted from the blood cell samples with the Qiagen DNeasy Blood Extraction Kit. The CDR3 starts with the cysteine, ends with the phenylalanine, and has 14 residues. Of the read, only the CDR3 DNA is kept; its 42 bases are in frame from base 1. CDR1 and CDR2 (SGHTA, FQGTGA) derive from the germline V gene. Relative to germline, V is 5 bases shorter and J is 3 bases shorter, with 12 bases between their ends.

Recombination connected TRBV7-3 to TRBJ2-3; a tentative D match to TRBD2 spans 5 bases. The source of this sequence is a woman aged 40 to 50 in good health and CMV-seropositive. Sequencing was carried out using PBMCs. The CDR3 protein: CASSRGVETDTQYF. Read as DNA, the sequence is TGTGCCAGCAGCCGGGGAGTGGAGACAGATACGCAGTATTTT.